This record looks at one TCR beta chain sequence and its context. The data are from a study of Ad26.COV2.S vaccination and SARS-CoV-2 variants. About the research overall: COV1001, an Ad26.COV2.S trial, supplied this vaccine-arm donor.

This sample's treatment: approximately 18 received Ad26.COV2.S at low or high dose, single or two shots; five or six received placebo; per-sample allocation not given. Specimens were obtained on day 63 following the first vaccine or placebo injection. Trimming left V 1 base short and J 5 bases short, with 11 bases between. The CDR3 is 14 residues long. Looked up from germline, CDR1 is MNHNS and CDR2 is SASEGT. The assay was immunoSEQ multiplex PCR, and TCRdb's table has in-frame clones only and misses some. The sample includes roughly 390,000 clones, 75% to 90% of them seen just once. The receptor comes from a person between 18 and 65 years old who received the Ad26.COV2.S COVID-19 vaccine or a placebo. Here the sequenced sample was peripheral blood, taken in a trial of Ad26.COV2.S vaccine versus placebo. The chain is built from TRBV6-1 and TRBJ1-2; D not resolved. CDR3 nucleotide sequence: TGTGCCAGCAGTGAAGTGTCCAGAGGATATGGCTACACCTTC. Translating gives CASSEVSRGYGYTF.